The T cell receptor (beta chain) described here comes from a study of shared clonotypes between healthy human individuals. Profiled with immunoSEQ multiplex PCR; TCRdb holds only in-frame clones, not every one. The sample has hundreds of thousands of clones; 90% to 96% are singletons. Sequences were obtained from naive CD4+ T cells sorted from blood. Documented subset: CD45RA+ positively selected. This TCR was sampled from a woman in her thirties in good health.

The CDR3 reads CATRLCIKVTQYF. The CDR3, as DNA: TGTGCCACACGCCTCTGTATCAAAGTGACCCAGTACTTC. The rearrangement links TRBV13 to TRBJ2-5, with D unclear. The V gene lost 10 bases and the J gene lost 7 bases, with 19 bases spanning the gap. Germline assignment: CDR1 PRHDT and CDR2 FYEKMQ (reference sequence). The CDR3 length is 13 residues.